The 29 T cell receptor beta chains reported below all come from one sample, sequenced in a study of CD8 T cells in Susac syndrome. Random hexamers were used to reverse transcribe the RNA input (0.5 to 1 ug). MiXCR was run by TCRdb on the immunoSEQ multiplex PCR reads, yielding one entry per CDR3 protein. The sample gives roughly 200,000 distinct CDR3 sequences, under 97% of which show up once; approximately 0.09% is in the top ten. The sequenced sample was CD4+ T cells from PBMCs. These receptors were taken from a human donor with multiple sclerosis.

This clonotype turned up a few times. The rearrangement uses TRBV7-9 and TRBJ1-2; the D is unclear. The V gene lost 3 bases and the J gene lost 0 bases, with 8 bases spanning the gap. The CDR3 runs to 14 residues. CDR1 and CDR2 (germline): SEHNR, FQNEAQ (reference sequence). The CDR3 reads CASSFLGANYGYTF. In DNA, the CDR3 is TGTGCCAGCAGCTTTTTGGGAGCTAACTATGGCTACACCTTC. Together with reference TRBV7-9 and TRBJ1-2, the CDR3 gives the full variable domain: DTGVSQNPRHKITKRGQNVTFRCDPISEHNRLYWYRQTLGQGPEFLTYFQNEAQLEKSRLLSDRFSAERPKGSFSTLEIQRTEQGDSAMYLCASSFLGANYGYTFGSGTRLTVV.

V gene TRBV20-1 combines with J gene TRBJ2-5; D is unclear. Between the trimmed V and J ends, which lost 3 bases and 6 bases, there was a span of 5 bases. The CDR3 consists of 10 residues. Germline V CDR1 and CDR2: DFQATT, SNEGSKA (reference sequence). The CDR3 spells CSASPKTQYF. In nucleotides, the CDR3 is TGCAGTGCTAGCCCCAAGACCCAGTACTTC.

The chain has TRBV20-1 and TRBJ2-1, with 8 bases identical to TRBD1. This CDR3 is 14 amino acids long. Germline trimming cut 6 bases from V and 4 bases from J; bases unmatched to any gene: 8. CDR1 and CDR2 from the germline V gene are DFQATT and SNEGSKA (reference sequence). The CDR3 protein is CSARGDRPYNEQFF. The DNA of the CDR3 is TGCAGTGCCCGCGGGGACAGGCCTTACAATGAGCAGTTCTTC.

The chain is built from TRBV19 and TRBJ2-5, with D possibly called TRBD1 or TRBD2 (5 bases each). CDR1 and CDR2 from the germline V gene are LNHDA and SQIVND (reference sequence). Between the trimmed V and J ends, which lost 1 base and 0 bases, there was a span of 9 bases. The CDR3 has 15 residues. CDR3 sequence: CASSIGWGNQETQYF. The CDR3 DNA sequence: TGTGCCAGTAGTATAGGATGGGGGAACCAAGAGACCCAGTACTTC.

The chain combines TRBV5-6 with TRBJ2-1; D call uncertain. V was cut by 4 bases and J by 7 bases, with 18 bases left in between. The germline gives CDR1 SGHDT, CDR2 YYEEEE. The CDR3 is made up of 15 amino acids. The CDR3 reads CASSPRPLSLNEQFF. As DNA, the CDR3 is TGTGCCAGCAGCCCTCGACCGCTTTCACTGAATGAGCAGTTCTTC.

The chain combines TRBV29-1 with TRBJ2-3, with a possible D match to TRBD2 (6 bases). The CDR3 has 12 residues. Germline assignment: CDR1 SQVTM and CDR2 ANQGSEA. Trimming shortened V by 3 bases and J by 3 bases, and 7 bases separated the two germline ends. The CDR3 loop is CSVERGTDTQYF. The CDR3 nucleotides are TGCAGCGTTGAGCGGGGTACAGATACGCAGTATTTT.

The chain combines TRBV19 with TRBJ2-6, with D unclear. The germline V and J ends were trimmed by 1 base and 3 bases, with 7 bases remaining between them. Germline CDR1 reads LNHDA; CDR2 reads SQIVND (reference sequence). This CDR3 contains 15 residues. The CDR3 bases are TGTGCCAGTAGTATAGCCTCCTTTGGGGCCAACGTCCTGACTTTC. Translation: CASSIASFGANVLTF.

The rearrangement uses TRBV20-1 and TRBJ1-2; no reliable D call. V shed 4 bases and J shed 6 bases, with 9 bases lying between them. The CDR3 is 11 amino acids. Germline CDR1 reads DFQATT; CDR2 reads SNEGSKA (reference sequence). The CDR3, as DNA: TGCAGTGCTAAGGAGAGAGATGGCTACACCTTC. This encodes CSAKERDGYTF.

This clonotype was seen a handful of times. The CDR3: CASSPNTEAFF. Written as DNA, the CDR3 is TGTGCCAGCAGCCCGAACACTGAAGCTTTCTTT. The rearrangement uses TRBV18 and TRBJ1-1; no clear D. Germline CDR1 KGHSH, CDR2 LQKENI. The CDR3 runs to 11 residues. Deletions cut 8 bases from V and 1 base from J, with 5 bases between.

The rearrangement uses TRBV29-1 and TRBJ1-2; D is perhaps TRBD1 (5 bases). CDR3 length equals 13 residues. The V gene's germline CDR1 is SQVTM and CDR2 ANQGSEA. V dropped 0 bases and J dropped 8 bases, with 13 bases sitting between them. For the CDR3, the DNA is TGCAGCGTTGAAGAAGGGGCCGCGAGGGGCTACACCTTC. Its translation: CSVEEGAARGYTF.

This clonotype was picked up one time. A junction end diverges from the germline sequence, so it may reflect a read error. V is TRBV7-9 and J is TRBJ2-4; TRBD1 might be the D (5 bases). Germline V gene data show CDR1 as SEHNR and CDR2 as FQNEAQ (reference sequence). This CDR3 comprises 14 residues. CDR3 coding DNA: TGTGCCAGCAGTTTAGGGGTGGGGCCAAGCATTCAGTACTTC. Translated: CASSLGVGPSIQYF. The whole variable domain, filled in from reference TRBV7-9 and TRBJ2-4, reads DTGVSQNPRHKITKRGQNVTFRCDPISEHNRLYWYRQTLGQGPEFLTYFQNEAQLEKSRLLSDRFSAERPKGSFSTLEIQRTEQGDSAMYLCASSLGVGPSIQYFGAGTRLSVL.

The rearrangement links TRBV5-4 to TRBJ2-1; the match to TRBD1 covers 8 bases. The CDR3 has 16 amino acids. V trimming: 4 bases; J trimming: 2 bases; junction bases outside the gene matches: 8. CDR1 and CDR2 (germline): SGHNT, YYREEE (reference sequence). DNA of the CDR3: TGTGCCAGCAGCACGGAAGACAGGGGTCCCTACAATGAGCAGTTCTTC. Translated, it gives CASSTEDRGPYNEQFF. The whole variable domain, filled in from reference TRBV5-4 and TRBJ2-1, reads ETGVTQSPTHLIKTRGQQVTLRCSSQSGHNTVSWYQQALGQGPQFIFQYYREEENGRGNFPPRFSGLQFPNYSSELNVNALELDDSALYLCASSTEDRGPYNEQFFGPGTRLTVL.

This chain connects TRBV20-1 to TRBJ1-6; 11 nucleotides match TRBD1. Germline assignment: CDR1 DFQATT and CDR2 SNEGSKA (reference sequence). The CDR3 length is 16 residues. V shed 5 bases and J 8 bases; nucleotides not matched to a gene: 11. The CDR3 nucleotides are TGCAGTGCTGGGGGGACAGGGGGTGCCTGGGATTCACCCCTCCACTTT. Translation: CSAGGTGGAWDSPLHF.

This chain joins TRBV6-5 and TRBJ2-7; 9 bases align to TRBD1. The CDR3 contains 15 residues. Trimming cost V 4 bases and J 3 bases; bases outside gene matches: 7. The germline gives CDR1 MNHEY, CDR2 SVGAGI. The CDR3 region is CASSSPGQGVYEQYF. In DNA form, the CDR3 reads TGTGCCAGCAGTTCACCGGGACAGGGAGTCTACGAGCAGTACTTC.

The chain joins TRBV12-3 or TRBV12-4 to TRBJ1-2; D remains unclear. With 1 base removed from V and 7 bases from J, the gap between germline ends came to 10 bases. The CDR3 is 13 amino acids. The CDR3 loop is CASSLGETGGYTF. The CDR3 bases are TGTGCCAGCAGTTTAGGTGAAACTGGTGGCTACACCTTC.

The chain carries TRBV5-1 and TRBJ2-1, with TRBD1 matching 8 bases. J gave up 2 bases and V 4 bases, and 2 bases lay outside the gene matches. This CDR3 spans 14 amino acids. CDR1 and CDR2 from the germline V gene are SGHRS and YFSETQ. The CDR3 coding sequence is TGCGCCAGCAGCGAGACAGGGGCCTACAATGAGCAGTTCTTC. This codes for CASSETGAYNEQFF.

This rearrangement joins TRBV24-1 to TRBJ2-1, with D possibly matching TRBD1 (5 bases). CDR1 and CDR2 (germline): KGHDR, SFDVKD. Trimming cost V 1 base and J 5 bases, with 14 bases left between them. The CDR3 sequence is 16 residues long. In DNA, the CDR3 is TGTGCCACCAGTGATTTCGGGCAGGGCTCGAACAATGAGCAGTTCTTC. Amino acid sequence: CATSDFGQGSNNEQFF.

A single count supports this clonotype. The chain combines TRBV30 with TRBJ1-1, with TRBD1 as a possible D gene (5 bases). Per the germline V gene, CDR1 is GTSNPN and CDR2 is SVGIG (reference sequence). The CDR3 is 16 amino acids. V was cut by 3 bases and J by 0 bases, with 17 bases left in between. CDR3 amino acids: CAWSPPGEALNTEAFF. The CDR3 coding sequence is TGTGCCTGGAGCCCTCCGGGGGAGGCGCTGAACACTGAAGCTTTCTTT.

This chain links TRBV15 with TRBJ2-5; D is ambiguous. Per the germline V gene, CDR1 is LNHNV and CDR2 is YYDKDF (reference sequence). V dropped 0 bases and J dropped 1 base, with 12 bases sitting between them. The CDR3 consists of 16 residues. In DNA, the CDR3 is TGTGCCACCAGCAGAGATCCTGGTGGCGCCCAAGAGACCCAGTACTTC. Translated: CATSRDPGGAQETQYF.

This sequence joins TRBV5-7 and TRBJ1-1; TRBD1 might be the D (6 bases). TRBV5-7 is an ORF, with its function uncertain. V was pared by 3 bases and J by 8 bases, with 20 bases between. The CDR3 runs 15 residues. CDR3 region: CASSWIVVRGVEAFF. CDR3 coding DNA: TGTGCCAGCAGCTGGATCGTCGTCAGGGGTGTCGAAGCTTTCTTT.

V and J are TRBV6-6 and TRBJ1-5; D remains unclear. Trimming stripped 7 bases from V and 2 bases from J, with 12 bases between. Germline values: CDR1 MNHNY, CDR2 SVGAGI (reference sequence). The CDR3 consists of 14 residues. The DNA of the CDR3 is TGTGCCAGCAACGAACTCGGGGGCAATCAGCCCCAGCATTTT. Protein: CASNELGGNQPQHF.

The rearrangement links TRBV28 to TRBJ2-3; TRBD2 matches 15 bases. Germline trimming cut 5 bases from V and 5 bases from J; bases unmatched to any gene: 8. The CDR3 sequence is 17 residues long. The germline CDR1 and CDR2 sequences are MDHEN and SYDVKM. DNA for the CDR3: TGTGCCAGCAGTACCCCGGGACTAGCGGGGGGAGGAGATACGCAGTATTTT. Protein: CASSTPGLAGGGDTQYF.

As concerns this clonotype: Germline is not matched at one junction end, which may reflect a read error. The V and J genes are TRBV6-2 or TRBV6-3 and TRBJ2-7; D perhaps matches TRBD2 (5 bases). This CDR3 spans 13 amino acids. The germline CDR1 and CDR2 sequences are MNHEY and SVGEGT. The CDR3 protein is CASSLFGKAAGDF. CDR3 sequence (DNA): TGTGCCAGCAGTCTTTTCGGGAAGGCGGCCGGGGACTTC.

This chain joins TRBV7-9 and TRBJ2-7, with D perhaps TRBD2 (6 bases). The CDR3 consists of 14 residues. From germline, CDR1 is SEHNR and CDR2 FQNEAQ (reference sequence). Trimming removed 0 bases at V and 5 bases at J, with 11 bases between. The CDR3 is CASSLAGGGDEQYF. CDR3 nucleotides: TGTGCCAGCAGCTTAGCGGGTGGAGGGGACGAGCAGTACTTC.

The rearrangement joins TRBV4-1 to TRBJ1-1, with D unclear. There are 14 residues in the CDR3. With 1 base removed from V and 1 base from J, the gap between germline ends came to 7 bases. The germline CDR1 and CDR2 sequences are MGHRA and YSYEKL. CDR3 nucleotides: TGCGCCAGCAGCCAAGTCGCGAAGAACACTGAAGCTTTCTTT. Translating it yields CASSQVAKNTEAFF.

The chain employs TRBV30 and TRBJ2-7; no reliable D call. Between the trimmed V and J ends, which lost 3 bases and 9 bases, there was a span of 18 bases. Germline V gene lookup returns CDR1 GTSNPN and CDR2 SVGIG (reference sequence). The CDR3 length is 13 residues. The CDR3 loop is CAWSSTGPDRQYF. CDR3 bases: TGTGCCTGGAGCTCCACCGGACCGGATCGGCAGTACTTC.

This clonotype was picked up one time. The chain is built from TRBV29-1 and TRBJ2-3, with TRBD2 identical over 16 bases. Germline values: CDR1 SQVTM, CDR2 ANQGSEA. The J segment lost 3 bases and the V segment lost 2 bases, leaving 5 bases of the junction unmatched. The length of the CDR3 is 17 residues. As DNA, the CDR3 is TGCAGCGTTGAAAGCCCGGGACTAGCGGGGGGGACAGATACGCAGTATTTT. It is translated as CSVESPGLAGGTDTQYF.

The gene calls are TRBV5-1 and TRBJ2-5; D is perhaps TRBD1 (5 bases). There are 15 residues in the CDR3. V lost 0 bases to trimming and J lost 5 bases, with 14 bases between them. The germline V gene encodes CDR1 SGHRS and CDR2 YFSETQ. The chain's CDR3 is CASSLGLQGQETQYF. The CDR3 region has the DNA TGCGCCAGCAGCTTGGGACTCCAGGGCCAGGAGACCCAGTACTTC.

The J gene is TRBJ1-1, the V gene TRBV12-3 or TRBV12-4; D is unclear. The CDR3 covers 12 residues. V lost 8 bases and J 5 bases, leaving 12 bases between the germline ends. CDR3: CASLWSGTEAFF. In DNA form, the CDR3 reads TGTGCCAGCCTCTGGTCCGGAACTGAAGCTTTCTTT.